This TCR beta chain was identified in a study of sequential checkpoint blockade in melanoma. Study-level information: Arm A got nivolumab then ipilimumab; arm B the reverse, 1:1. After both sequences, patients received maintenance nivolumab.

Treatment given: randomized to nivolumab then ipilimumab (arm A) or the reverse (arm B). DNA-damaging chemotherapy had not been given to any patient beforehand. Sorted cells were live CD3+CD8+, lacking CD19 and CD56, from PBMCs. Only in-frame clones appear in the TCRdb table, and some are missing; sequencing was by immunoSEQ multiplex PCR. The data hold more than 7,000 clones, with roughly 70% observed a single time. The CDR3 sequence is 14 residues long. From germline, CDR1 is SGHRS and CDR2 YFSETQ. The V and J ends lost 4 bases and 3 bases respectively, with 14 bases between them. The material sequenced was CD8+ T cells sorted from blood (inferred from file names), taken from a patient given nivolumab and ipilimumab in sequence. This sequence was found in a human donor with melanoma. This chain joins TRBV5-1 and TRBJ2-7; D is perhaps TRBD2 (6 bases). The CDR3 protein is CASSPDRSGYEQYF. CDR3 coding DNA: TGCGCCAGCAGCCCCGACCGTAGCGGCTACGAGCAGTACTTC.